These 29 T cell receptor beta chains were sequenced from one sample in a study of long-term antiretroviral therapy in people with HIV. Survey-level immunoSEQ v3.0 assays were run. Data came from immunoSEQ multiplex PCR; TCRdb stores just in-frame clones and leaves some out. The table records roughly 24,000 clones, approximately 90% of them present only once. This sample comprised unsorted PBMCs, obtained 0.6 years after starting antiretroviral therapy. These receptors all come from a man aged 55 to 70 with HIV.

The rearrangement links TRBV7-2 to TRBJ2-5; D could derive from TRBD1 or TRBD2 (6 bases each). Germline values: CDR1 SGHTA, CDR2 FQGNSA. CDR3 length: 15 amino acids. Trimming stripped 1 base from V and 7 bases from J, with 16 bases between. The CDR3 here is CASSLGGAALGTQYF. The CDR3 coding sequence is TGTGCCAGCAGCTTAGGGGGGGCGGCCTTGGGGACCCAGTACTTC.

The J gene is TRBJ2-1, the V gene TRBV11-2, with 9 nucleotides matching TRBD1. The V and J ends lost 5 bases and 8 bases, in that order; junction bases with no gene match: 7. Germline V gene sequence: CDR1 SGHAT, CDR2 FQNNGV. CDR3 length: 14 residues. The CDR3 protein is CASSRGQGIDEQFF. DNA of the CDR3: TGTGCCAGCAGCCGAGGACAGGGGATCGATGAGCAGTTCTTC.

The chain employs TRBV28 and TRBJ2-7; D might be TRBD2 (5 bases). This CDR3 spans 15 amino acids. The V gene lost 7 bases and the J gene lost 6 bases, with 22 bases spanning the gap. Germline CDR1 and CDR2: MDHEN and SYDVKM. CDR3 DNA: TGTGCCAGCACCCAGTGGGCCGGTCGGGGTGGCGAGCAGTACTTC. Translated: CASTQWAGRGGEQYF.

CDR3 sequence: CASSFGSYEQYF. CDR3 in DNA: TGTGCCAGCAGTTTCGGGTCTTACGAGCAGTACTTC. V is TRBV28 and J is TRBJ2-7; D gene ambiguous. CDR1 and CDR2 from the germline V gene are MDHEN and SYDVKM. This CDR3 is 12 amino acids long. Trimming took off 3 bases at V and 4 bases at J, with 7 bases between the two ends.

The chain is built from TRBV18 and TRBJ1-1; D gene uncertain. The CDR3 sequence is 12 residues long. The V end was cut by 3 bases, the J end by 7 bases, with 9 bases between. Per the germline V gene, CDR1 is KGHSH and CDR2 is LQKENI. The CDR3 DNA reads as TGTGCCAGCTCACCGGGTTGGGATGAAGCTTTCTTT. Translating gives CASSPGWDEAFF.

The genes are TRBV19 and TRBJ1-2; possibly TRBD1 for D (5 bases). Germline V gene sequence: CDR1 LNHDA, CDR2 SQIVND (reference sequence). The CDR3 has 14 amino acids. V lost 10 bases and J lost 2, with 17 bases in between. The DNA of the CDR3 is TGTGCCACTCGTGGGGGAACCGAAAACTATGGCTACACCTTC. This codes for CATRGGTENYGYTF.

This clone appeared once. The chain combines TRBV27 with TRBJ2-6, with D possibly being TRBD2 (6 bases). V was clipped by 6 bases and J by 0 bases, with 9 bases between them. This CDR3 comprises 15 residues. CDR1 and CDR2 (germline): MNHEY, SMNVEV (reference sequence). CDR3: CASSREHSGANVLTF. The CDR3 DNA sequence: TGTGCCAGCAGCCGGGAGCACTCTGGGGCCAACGTCCTGACTTTC.

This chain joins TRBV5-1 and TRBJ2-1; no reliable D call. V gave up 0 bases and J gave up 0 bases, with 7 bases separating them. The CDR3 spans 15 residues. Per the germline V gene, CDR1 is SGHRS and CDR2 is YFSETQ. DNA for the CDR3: TGCGCCAGCAGCTTGGTTTCGGGCTCCTACAATGAGCAGTTCTTC. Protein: CASSLVSGSYNEQFF.

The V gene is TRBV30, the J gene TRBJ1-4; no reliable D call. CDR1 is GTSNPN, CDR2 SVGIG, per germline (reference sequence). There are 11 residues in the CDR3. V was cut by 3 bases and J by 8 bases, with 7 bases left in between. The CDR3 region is CAWREGEKLFF. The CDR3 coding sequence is TGTGCCTGGAGGGAAGGAGAAAAACTGTTTTTT. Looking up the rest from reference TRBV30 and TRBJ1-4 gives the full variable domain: SQTIHQWPATLVQPVGSPLSLECTVEGTSNPNLYWYRQAAGRGLQLLFYSVGIGQISSEVPQNLSASRPQDRQFILSSKKLLLSDSGFYLCAWREGEKLFFGSGTQLSVL.

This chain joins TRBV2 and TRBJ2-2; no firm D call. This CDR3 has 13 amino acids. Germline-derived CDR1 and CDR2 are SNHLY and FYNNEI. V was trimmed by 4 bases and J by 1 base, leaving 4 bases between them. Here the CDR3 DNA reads TGTGCCAGCAGTGCGAAGAACACCGGGGAGCTGTTTTTT. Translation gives CASSAKNTGELFF.

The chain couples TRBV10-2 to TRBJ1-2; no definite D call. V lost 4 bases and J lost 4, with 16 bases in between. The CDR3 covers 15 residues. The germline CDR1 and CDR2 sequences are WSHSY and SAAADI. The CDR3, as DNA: TGCGCCAGCAGTGGTCCCCTTGAGGGTACCTATGGCTACACCTTC. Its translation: CASSGPLEGTYGYTF.

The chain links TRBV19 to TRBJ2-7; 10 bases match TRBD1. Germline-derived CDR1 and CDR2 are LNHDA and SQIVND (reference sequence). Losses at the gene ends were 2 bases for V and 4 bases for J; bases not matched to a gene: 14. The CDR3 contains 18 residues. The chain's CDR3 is CASSISPFDRGRIYEQYF. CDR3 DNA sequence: TGTGCCAGTAGTATATCCCCGTTCGACAGGGGGCGTATTTACGAGCAGTACTTC. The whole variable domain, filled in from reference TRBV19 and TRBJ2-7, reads DGGITQSPKYLFRKEGQNVTLSCEQNLNHDAMYWYRQDPGQGLRLIYYSQIVNDFQKGDIAEGYSVSREKKESFPLTVTSAQKNPTAFYLCASSISPFDRGRIYEQYFGPGTRLTVT.

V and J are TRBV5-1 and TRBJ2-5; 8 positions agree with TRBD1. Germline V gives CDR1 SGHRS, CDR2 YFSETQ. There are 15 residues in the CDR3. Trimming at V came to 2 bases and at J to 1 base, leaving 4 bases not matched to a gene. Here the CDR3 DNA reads TGCGCCAGCAGCTTCCTACAGGGGGGCCAAGAGACCCAGTACTTC. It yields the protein CASSFLQGGQETQYF.

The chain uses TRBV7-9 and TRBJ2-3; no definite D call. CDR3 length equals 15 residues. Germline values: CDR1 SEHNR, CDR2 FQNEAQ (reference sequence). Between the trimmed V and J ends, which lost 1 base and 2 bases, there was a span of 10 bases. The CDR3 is CASSLDGRYTDTQYF. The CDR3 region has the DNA TGTGCCAGCAGCTTAGACGGGCGTTACACAGATACGCAGTATTTT.

The CDR3 coding sequence is TGTGCCAGCTCACCGGGACTAGCGGGAGCAGATACGCAGTATTTT. This gives the protein CASSPGLAGADTQYF. This chain uses TRBV18 with TRBJ2-3; 14 bases align to TRBD2. The germline CDR1 and CDR2 sequences are KGHSH and LQKENI. The CDR3 consists of 15 residues. V lost 3 bases to trimming and J lost 4 bases; unmatched junction nucleotides: 0.

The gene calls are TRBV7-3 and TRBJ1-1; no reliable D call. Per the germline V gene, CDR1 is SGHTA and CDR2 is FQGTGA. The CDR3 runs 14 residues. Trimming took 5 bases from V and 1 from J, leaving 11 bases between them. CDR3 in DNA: TGTGCCAGCAGCCCGGCAGGAGCGAACACTGAAGCTTTCTTT. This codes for CASSPAGANTEAFF.

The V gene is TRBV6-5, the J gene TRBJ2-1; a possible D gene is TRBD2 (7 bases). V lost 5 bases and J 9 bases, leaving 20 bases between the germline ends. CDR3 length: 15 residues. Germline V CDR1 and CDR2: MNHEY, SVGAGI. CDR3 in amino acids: CASSPGGFSWVEQFF. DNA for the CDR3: TGTGCCAGCAGTCCGGGGGGCTTCTCTTGGGTTGAGCAGTTCTTC.

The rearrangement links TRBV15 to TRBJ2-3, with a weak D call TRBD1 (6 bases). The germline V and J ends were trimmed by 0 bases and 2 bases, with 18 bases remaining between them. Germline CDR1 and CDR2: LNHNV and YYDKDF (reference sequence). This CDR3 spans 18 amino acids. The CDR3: CATSRDLLQGIPTDTQYF. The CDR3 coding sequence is TGTGCCACCAGCAGAGATCTTTTGCAGGGGATACCCACAGATACGCAGTATTTT.

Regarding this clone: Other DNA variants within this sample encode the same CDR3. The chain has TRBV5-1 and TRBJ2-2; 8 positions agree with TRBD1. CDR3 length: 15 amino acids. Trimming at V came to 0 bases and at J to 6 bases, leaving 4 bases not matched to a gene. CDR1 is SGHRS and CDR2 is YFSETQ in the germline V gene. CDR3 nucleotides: TGCGCCAGCAGCTTGGGAGGACAGGGTCCCGGGGAGCTGTTTTTT. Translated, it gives CASSLGGQGPGELFF.

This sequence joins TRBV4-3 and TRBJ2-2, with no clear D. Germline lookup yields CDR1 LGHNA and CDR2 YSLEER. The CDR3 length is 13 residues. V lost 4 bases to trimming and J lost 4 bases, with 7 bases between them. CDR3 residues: CASSRVPTGELFF. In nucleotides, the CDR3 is TGCGCCAGCAGCCGCGTCCCCACCGGGGAGCTGTTTTTT.

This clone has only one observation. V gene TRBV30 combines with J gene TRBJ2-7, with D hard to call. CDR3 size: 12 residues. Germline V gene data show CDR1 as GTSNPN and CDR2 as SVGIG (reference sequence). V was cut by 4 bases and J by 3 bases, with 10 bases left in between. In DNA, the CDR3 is TGTGCCTGGACCCGACGAAACTACGAGCAGTACTTC. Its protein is CAWTRRNYEQYF.

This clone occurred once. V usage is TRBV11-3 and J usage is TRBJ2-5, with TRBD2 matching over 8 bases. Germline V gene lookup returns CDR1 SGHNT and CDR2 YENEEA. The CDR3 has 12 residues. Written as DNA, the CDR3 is TGTGCTCCCGAGGGCGGGGGGGAGACCCAGTACTTC. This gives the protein CAPEGGGETQYF.

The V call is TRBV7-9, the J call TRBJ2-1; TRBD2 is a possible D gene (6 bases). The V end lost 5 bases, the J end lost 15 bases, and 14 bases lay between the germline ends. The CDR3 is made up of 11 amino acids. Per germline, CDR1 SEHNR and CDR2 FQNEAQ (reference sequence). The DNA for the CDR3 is TGTGCCAGCAGCCCCTTAGCGGATCCGTTCTTC. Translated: CASSPLADPFF.

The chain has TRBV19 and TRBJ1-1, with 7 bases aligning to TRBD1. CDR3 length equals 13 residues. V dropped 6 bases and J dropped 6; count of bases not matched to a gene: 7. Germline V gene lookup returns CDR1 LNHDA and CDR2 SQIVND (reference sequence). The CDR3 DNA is TGTGCCAGTAGCGCAGGGGGGGGGCCTGAAGCTTTCTTT. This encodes CASSAGGGPEAFF.

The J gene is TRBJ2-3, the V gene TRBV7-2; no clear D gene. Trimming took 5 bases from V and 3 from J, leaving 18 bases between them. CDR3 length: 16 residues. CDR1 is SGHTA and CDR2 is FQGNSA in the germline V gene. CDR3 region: CASSGPSSPQTDTQYF. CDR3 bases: TGTGCCAGCAGCGGCCCCTCGAGTCCCCAAACAGATACGCAGTATTTT.

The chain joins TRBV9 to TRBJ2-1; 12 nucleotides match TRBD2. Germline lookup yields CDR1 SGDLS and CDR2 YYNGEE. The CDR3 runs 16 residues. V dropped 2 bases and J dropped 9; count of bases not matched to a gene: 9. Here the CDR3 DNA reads TGTGCCAGCAGCGTCCTCCTAGCGGGGGGGGAAAGTGAGCAGTTCTTC. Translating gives CASSVLLAGGESEQFF.

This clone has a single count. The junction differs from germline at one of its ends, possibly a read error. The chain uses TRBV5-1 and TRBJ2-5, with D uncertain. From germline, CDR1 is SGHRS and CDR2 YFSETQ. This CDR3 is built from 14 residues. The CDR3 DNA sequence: TGCGCCAGCAGGTTGGATAACTACCAAGAGACCCAGTACTTC. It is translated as CASRLDNYQETQYF.

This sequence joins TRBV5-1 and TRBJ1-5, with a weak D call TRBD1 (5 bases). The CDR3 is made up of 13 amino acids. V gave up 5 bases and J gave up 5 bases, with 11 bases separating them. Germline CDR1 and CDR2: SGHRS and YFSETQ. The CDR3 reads CASRDGTDQPQHF. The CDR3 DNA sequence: TGCGCCAGCAGGGACGGGACTGATCAGCCCCAGCATTTT.

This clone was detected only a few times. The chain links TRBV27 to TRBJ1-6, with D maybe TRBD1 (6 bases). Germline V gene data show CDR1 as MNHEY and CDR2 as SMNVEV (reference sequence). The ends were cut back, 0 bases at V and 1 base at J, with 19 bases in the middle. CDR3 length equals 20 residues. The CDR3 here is CASSLSPNGQTLSYNSPLHF. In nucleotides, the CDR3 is TGTGCCAGCAGTTTATCACCAAACGGACAGACTCTTTCCTATAATTCACCCCTCCACTTT.